This TCR beta chain was sequenced for a study of T cell responses to AZD1222 COVID-19 vaccine. Study-wide points: Just 6 or 7 people given AZD1222 tested seropositive at baseline. Among the donors, most were white British and more were female, and clonal diversity was possibly underestimated. Per reports, nearly half of all spike-specific TCRs target regions that are unmutated in variants.

Whether given at about 4 or about 12 weeks, second doses were pooled. This clone occurred a few times. The antigen is undetermined. V lost 7 bases and J 3 bases, leaving 15 bases between the germline ends. This CDR3 has 15 residues. The germline gives CDR1 LNHDA, CDR2 SQIVND (reference sequence). The data were produced by immunoSEQ multiplex PCR, yet TCRdb's version contains in-frame clones alone and is incomplete. In the table there are 20,000 or so clones, roughly 83% of which are singletons. This chain links TRBV19 with TRBJ2-2; unclear D gene. This sequence originates from an adult who received the AZD1222 COVID-19 vaccine. Sequences were derived from peripheral blood, sampled 28 days after the second AZD1222 dose. The CDR3 protein is CASTLSTLHTGELFF. The CDR3 coding sequence is TGTGCCAGTACACTCAGTACGTTGCACACCGGGGAGCTGTTTTTT.